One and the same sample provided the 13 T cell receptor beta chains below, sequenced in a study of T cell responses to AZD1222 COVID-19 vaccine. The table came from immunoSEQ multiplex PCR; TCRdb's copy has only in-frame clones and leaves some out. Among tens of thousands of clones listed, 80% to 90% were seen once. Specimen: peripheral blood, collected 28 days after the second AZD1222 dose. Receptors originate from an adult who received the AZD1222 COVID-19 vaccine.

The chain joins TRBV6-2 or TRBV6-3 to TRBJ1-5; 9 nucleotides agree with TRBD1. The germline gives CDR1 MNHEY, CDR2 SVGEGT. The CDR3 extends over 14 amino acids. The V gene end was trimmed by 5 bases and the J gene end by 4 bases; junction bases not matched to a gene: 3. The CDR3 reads CASSGTGINQPQHF. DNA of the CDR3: TGTGCCAGCAGTGGGACAGGGATAAATCAGCCCCAGCATTTT.

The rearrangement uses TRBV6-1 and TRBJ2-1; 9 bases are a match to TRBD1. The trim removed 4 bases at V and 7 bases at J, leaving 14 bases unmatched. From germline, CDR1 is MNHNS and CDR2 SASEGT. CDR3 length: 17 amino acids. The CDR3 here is CASSVSWGQGGRNEQFF. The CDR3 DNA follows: TGTGCCAGCAGTGTCAGCTGGGGACAGGGTGGCCGGAATGAGCAGTTCTTC.

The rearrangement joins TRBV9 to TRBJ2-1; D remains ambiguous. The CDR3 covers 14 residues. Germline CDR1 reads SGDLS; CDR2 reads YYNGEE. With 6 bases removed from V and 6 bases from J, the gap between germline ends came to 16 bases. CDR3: CASNEKGLGNEQFF. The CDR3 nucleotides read TGTGCCAGCAACGAAAAAGGCCTCGGCAATGAGCAGTTCTTC.

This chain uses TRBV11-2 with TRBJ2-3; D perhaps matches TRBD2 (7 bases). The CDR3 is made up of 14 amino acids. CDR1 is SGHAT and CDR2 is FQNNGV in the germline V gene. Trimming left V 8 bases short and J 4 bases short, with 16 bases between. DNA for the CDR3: TGTGCCAGCCTACGGGGGGCCTGGGCAGATACGCAGTATTTT. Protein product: CASLRGAWADTQYF.

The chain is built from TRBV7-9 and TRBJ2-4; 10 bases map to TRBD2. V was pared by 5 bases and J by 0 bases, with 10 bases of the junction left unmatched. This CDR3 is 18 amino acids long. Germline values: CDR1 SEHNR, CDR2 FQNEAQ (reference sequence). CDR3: CASSLPLRLAGAKNIQYF. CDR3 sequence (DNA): TGTGCCAGCAGCCTACCCCTGAGACTAGCGGGAGCCAAAAACATTCAGTACTTC.

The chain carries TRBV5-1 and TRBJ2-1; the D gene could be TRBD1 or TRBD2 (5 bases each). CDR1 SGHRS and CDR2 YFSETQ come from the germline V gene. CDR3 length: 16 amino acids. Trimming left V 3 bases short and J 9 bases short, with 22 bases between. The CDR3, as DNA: TGCGCCAGCAGCTCAACATCCGGGACGACTTCATCTGAGCAGTTCTTC. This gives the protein CASSSTSGTTSSEQFF. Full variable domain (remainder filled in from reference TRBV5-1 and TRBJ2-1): KAGVTQTPRYLIKTRGQQVTLSCSPISGHRSVSWYQQTPGQGLQFLFEYFSETQRNKGNFPGRFSGRQFSNSRSEMNVSTLELGDSALYLCASSSTSGTTSSEQFFGPGTRLTVL.

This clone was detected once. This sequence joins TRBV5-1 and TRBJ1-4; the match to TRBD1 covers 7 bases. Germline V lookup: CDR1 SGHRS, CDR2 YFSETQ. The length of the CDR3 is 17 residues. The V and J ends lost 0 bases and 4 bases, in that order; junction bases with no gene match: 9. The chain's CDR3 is CASSLARDSGYNEKLFF. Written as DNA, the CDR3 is TGCGCCAGCAGCTTGGCCCGGGACAGTGGGTATAATGAAAAACTGTTTTTT.

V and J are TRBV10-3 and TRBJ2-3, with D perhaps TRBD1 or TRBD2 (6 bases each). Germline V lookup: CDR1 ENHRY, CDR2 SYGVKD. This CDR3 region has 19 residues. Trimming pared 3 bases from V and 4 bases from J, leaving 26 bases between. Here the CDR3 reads CAISDAEGVIGAAADTQYF. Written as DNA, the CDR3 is TGTGCCATCAGTGACGCGGAGGGGGTGATAGGGGCCGCGGCAGATACGCAGTATTTT.

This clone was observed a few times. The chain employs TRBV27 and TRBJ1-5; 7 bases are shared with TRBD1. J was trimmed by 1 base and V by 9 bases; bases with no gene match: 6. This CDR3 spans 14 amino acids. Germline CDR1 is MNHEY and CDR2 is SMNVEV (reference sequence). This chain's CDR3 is CASRGRRSNQPQHF. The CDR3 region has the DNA TGTGCCAGTAGGGGGCGTAGAAGCAATCAGCCCCAGCATTTT.

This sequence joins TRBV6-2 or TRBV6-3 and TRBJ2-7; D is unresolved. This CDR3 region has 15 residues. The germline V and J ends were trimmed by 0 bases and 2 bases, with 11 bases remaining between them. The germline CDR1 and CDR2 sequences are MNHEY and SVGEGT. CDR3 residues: CASSYSSGLPYEQYF. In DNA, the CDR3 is TGTGCCAGCAGTTACTCTTCCGGGTTACCCTACGAGCAGTACTTC.

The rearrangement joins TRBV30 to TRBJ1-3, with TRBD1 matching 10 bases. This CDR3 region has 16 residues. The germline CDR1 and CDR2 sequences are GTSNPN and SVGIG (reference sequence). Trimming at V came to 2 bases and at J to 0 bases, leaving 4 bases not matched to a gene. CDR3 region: CAWSTGTGDSGNTIYF. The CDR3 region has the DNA TGTGCCTGGAGTACCGGGACAGGGGACTCTGGAAACACCATATATTTT. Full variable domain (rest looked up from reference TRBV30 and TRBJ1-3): SQTIHQWPATLVQPVGSPLSLECTVEGTSNPNLYWYRQAAGRGLQLLFYSVGIGQISSEVPQNLSASRPQDRQFILSSKKLLLSDSGFYLCAWSTGTGDSGNTIYFGEGSWLTVV.

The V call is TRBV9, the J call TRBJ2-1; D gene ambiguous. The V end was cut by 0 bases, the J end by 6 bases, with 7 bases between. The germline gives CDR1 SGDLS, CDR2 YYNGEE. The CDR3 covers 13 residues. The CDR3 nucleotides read TGTGCCAGCAGCGTAGCTGGGTTCAATGAGCAGTTCTTC. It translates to CASSVAGFNEQFF. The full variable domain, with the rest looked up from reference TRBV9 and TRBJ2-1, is DSGVTQTPKHLITATGQRVTLRCSPRSGDLSVYWYQQSLDQGLQFLIQYYNGEERAKGNILERFSAQQFPDLHSELNLSSLELGDSALYFCASSVAGFNEQFFGPGTRLTVL.

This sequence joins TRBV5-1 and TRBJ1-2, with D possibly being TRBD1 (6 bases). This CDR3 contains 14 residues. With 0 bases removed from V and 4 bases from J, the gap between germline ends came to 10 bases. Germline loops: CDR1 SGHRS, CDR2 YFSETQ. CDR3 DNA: TGCGCCAGCAGCTTGGACGGGGGCCCCTATGGCTACACCTTC. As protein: CASSLDGGPYGYTF.